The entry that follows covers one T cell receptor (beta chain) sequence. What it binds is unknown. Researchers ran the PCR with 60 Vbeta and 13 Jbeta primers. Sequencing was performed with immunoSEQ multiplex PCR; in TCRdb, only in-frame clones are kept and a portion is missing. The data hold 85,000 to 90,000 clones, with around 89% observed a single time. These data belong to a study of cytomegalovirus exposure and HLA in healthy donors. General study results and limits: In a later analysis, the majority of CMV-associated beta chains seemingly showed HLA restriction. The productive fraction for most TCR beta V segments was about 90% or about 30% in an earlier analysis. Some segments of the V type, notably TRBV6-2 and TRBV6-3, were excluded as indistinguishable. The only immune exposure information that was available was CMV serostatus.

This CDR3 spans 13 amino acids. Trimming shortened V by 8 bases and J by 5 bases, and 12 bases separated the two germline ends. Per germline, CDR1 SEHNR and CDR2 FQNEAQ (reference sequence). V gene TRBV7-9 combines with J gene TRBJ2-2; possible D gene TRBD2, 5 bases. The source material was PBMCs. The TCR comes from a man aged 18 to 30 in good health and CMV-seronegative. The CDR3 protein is CASPEGGTGELFF. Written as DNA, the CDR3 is TGTGCCAGCCCCGAGGGCGGGACCGGGGAGCTGTTTTTT.